The 17 T cell receptor beta chains presented below share a single source sample, sequenced in a study of T cells in Graves' hyperthyroidism and ophthalmopathy. Amplified TCR beta CDR3 regions derived from RNA transcripts. An initial round of RT-PCR targeting the TCR CDR3 relied on the HTBI primer set. Using its own MiXCR run on the multiplex PCR reads, TCRdb lists one record per CDR3 protein. The data contain approximately 610,000 distinct CDR3 sequences, approximately 16% of them seen just once; the ten biggest clones take up 15% to 20%. Sample: blood. These TCRs come from a young woman with Graves' hyperthyroidism.

This clonotype appeared many times. V usage is TRBV20-1 and J usage is TRBJ2-7, with 10 bases aligning to TRBD2. From germline, CDR1 is DFQATT and CDR2 SNEGSKA (reference sequence). V dropped 0 bases and J dropped 4; count of bases not matched to a gene: 6. The CDR3 contains 15 residues. CDR3 residues: CSARDGSGGLYEQYF. The CDR3 nucleotides are TGCAGTGCTAGAGACGGTAGCGGGGGGCTATACGAGCAGTACTTC.

This clonotype has just a few counts. The rearrangement joins TRBV20-1 to TRBJ2-5, with 11 bases aligning to TRBD2. In germline, CDR1 is DFQATT, CDR2 SNEGSKA (reference sequence). V lost 1 base, J lost 5 bases, and 9 bases stayed unmatched. The CDR3 is made up of 16 amino acids. Here the CDR3 reads CSARGISGGAWETQYF. In nucleotides, the CDR3 is TGCAGTGCTAGAGGAATTAGCGGGGGGGCCTGGGAGACCCAGTACTTC.

There are many counts of this clonotype. The CDR3 reads CASSTGMETQYF. CDR3 DNA: TGTGCCAGCAGCACAGGGATGGAGACCCAGTACTTC. The chain is built from TRBV2 and TRBJ2-5; D is possibly TRBD1 (6 bases). The V end was cut by 6 bases, the J end by 5 bases, with 10 bases between. The CDR3 runs to 12 residues. Germline V gives CDR1 SNHLY, CDR2 FYNNEI.

This clonotype appeared many times. Written as DNA, the CDR3 is TGTGCCACCAGCAGAGATTTTCCGACCCATGAAGCTTTCTTT. Translation gives CATSRDFPTHEAFF. V gene TRBV15 combines with J gene TRBJ1-1; unclear D gene. The CDR3 runs to 14 residues. CDR1 and CDR2 from the germline V gene are LNHNV and YYDKDF (reference sequence). Deletions cut 0 bases from V and 7 bases from J, with 12 bases between.

This clonotype was detected many times. V usage is TRBV29-1 and J usage is TRBJ2-3, with a possible D match to TRBD1 (5 bases). CDR3 size: 14 residues. Between the trimmed V and J ends, which lost 4 bases and 4 bases, there was a span of 15 bases. Germline V CDR1 and CDR2: SQVTM, ANQGSEA. The CDR3 nucleotides read TGCAGCGTTGGTGGGGCGGCATTGGCAGATACGCAGTATTTT. This encodes CSVGGAALADTQYF.

This clonotype was counted ten times or more. The chain recombines TRBV6-5 with TRBJ1-1; D not certain. The germline V and J ends were trimmed by 3 bases and 6 bases, with 5 bases remaining between them. The CDR3 runs 11 residues. Germline V gene lookup returns CDR1 MNHEY and CDR2 SVGAGI. In DNA form, the CDR3 reads TGTGCCAGCAGTTATGGCCCTGAAGCTTTCTTT. Encoded protein: CASSYGPEAFF.

In this sample, this clonotype turned up many times. The chain joins TRBV18 to TRBJ1-5, with D maybe TRBD1 (5 bases). The CDR3 has 13 residues. CDR1 is KGHSH and CDR2 is LQKENI in the germline V gene. V was cut by 6 bases and J by 7 bases, with 13 bases left in between. The CDR3 region is CASSLGPGQPQHF. In nucleotides, the CDR3 is TGTGCCAGCTCGCTTGGGCCAGGGCAGCCCCAGCATTTT.

This clonotype was picked up one time. The chain recombines TRBV6-2 or TRBV6-3 with TRBJ2-7, with 8 bases identical to TRBD2. CDR1 is MNHEY and CDR2 is SVGEGT in the germline V gene. The V gene end was trimmed by 4 bases and the J gene end by 2 bases; junction bases not matched to a gene: 7. There are 15 residues in the CDR3. The CDR3 DNA reads TGTGCCAGCAGTTTGTGGCTAGCGGGTGCCTACGAGCAGTACTTC. Protein sequence: CASSLWLAGAYEQYF.

This clonotype came up many times. V gene TRBV12-3 or TRBV12-4 combines with J gene TRBJ2-1, with a weak D call TRBD2 (7 bases). Trimming took 3 bases from V and 7 from J, leaving 16 bases between them. The CDR3 has 15 residues. In DNA form, the CDR3 reads TGTGCCAGCAGTTTGCAGGGAGGGGGTCCAAATGAGCAGTTCTTC. The encoded protein is CASSLQGGGPNEQFF.

This chain links TRBV24-1 with TRBJ1-2, with 9 bases fitting TRBD1. This CDR3 has 15 amino acids. From germline, CDR1 is KGHDR and CDR2 SFDVKD. The ends lost 2 bases at V and 7 bases at J; junction bases unmatched: 7. The CDR3 is CATSDSTGGSVGYTF. The CDR3 bases are TGTGCCACCAGTGATTCGACAGGGGGAAGTGTTGGCTACACCTTC.

This clonotype showed up just a few times. The chain has TRBV4-1 and TRBJ2-5; TRBD2 is a possible D gene (5 bases). V lost 1 base to trimming and J lost 4 bases, with 19 bases between them. The CDR3 has 17 amino acids. CDR1 and CDR2 (germline): MGHRA, YSYEKL. This chain's CDR3 is CASSQVIETRTRETQYF. DNA of the CDR3: TGCGCCAGCAGCCAAGTAATCGAGACGAGGACTCGAGAGACCCAGTACTTC.

The rearrangement links TRBV4-3 to TRBJ1-2, with a tentative D call TRBD1 (6 bases). Trimming left V 0 bases short and J 0 bases short, with 11 bases between. The germline V gene encodes CDR1 LGHNA and CDR2 YSLEER. This CDR3 is 16 amino acids long. As DNA, the CDR3 is TGCGCCAGCAGCCAAGATCTTGGGGGCGCTAACTATGGCTACACCTTC. It specifies CASSQDLGGANYGYTF.

This clonotype was found a few times. The chain uses TRBV4-2 and TRBJ2-1, with 9 nucleotides matching TRBD2. Germline assignment: CDR1 LGHNA and CDR2 YNFKEQ. The CDR3 is made up of 16 amino acids. V gave up 3 bases and J gave up 0 bases; unmatched junction bases: 3. The CDR3 sequence is CASSQRTSDSYNEQFF. The CDR3 DNA sequence: TGTGCCAGCAGCCAGAGGACTAGCGACTCCTACAATGAGCAGTTCTTC.

This clonotype was seen ten or more times. This chain joins TRBV20-1 and TRBJ2-5; D not certain. V was cut by 3 bases and J by 5 bases, with 10 bases left in between. Per germline, CDR1 DFQATT and CDR2 SNEGSKA (reference sequence). This CDR3 comprises 12 residues. The CDR3 sequence: CSASYGWETQYF. CDR3 sequence (DNA): TGCAGTGCTAGTTATGGATGGGAGACCCAGTACTTC.

This clonotype was recorded a few times. J is TRBJ2-6 and V is TRBV9; no clear D gene. V was shortened by 0 bases and J by 4 bases, with 11 bases between the two germline ends. Germline V gene sequence: CDR1 SGDLS, CDR2 YYNGEE. The CDR3 runs to 16 residues. This CDR3 reads CASSVERRPGANVLTF. For the CDR3, the DNA is TGTGCCAGCAGCGTAGAGCGACGTCCGGGGGCCAACGTCCTGACTTTC. Looking up the rest from reference TRBV9 and TRBJ2-6 gives the full variable domain: DSGVTQTPKHLITATGQRVTLRCSPRSGDLSVYWYQQSLDQGLQFLIQYYNGEERAKGNILERFSAQQFPDLHSELNLSSLELGDSALYFCASSVERRPGANVLTFGAGSRLTVL.

The chain carries TRBV30 and TRBJ2-2; no clear D gene. V lost 0 bases and J 4 bases, leaving 6 bases between the germline ends. This CDR3 has 13 amino acids. From germline, CDR1 is GTSNPN and CDR2 SVGIG (reference sequence). CDR3 in DNA: TGTGCCTGGAGTGTACCAACCACCGGGGAGCTGTTTTTT. Translated: CAWSVPTTGELFF. Variable domain in full (rest from reference TRBV30 and TRBJ2-2): SQTIHQWPATLVQPVGSPLSLECTVEGTSNPNLYWYRQAAGRGLQLLFYSVGIGQISSEVPQNLSASRPQDRQFILSSKKLLLSDSGFYLCAWSVPTTGELFFGEGSRLTVL.

The chain employs TRBV24-1 and TRBJ2-3; no clear D. The V and J ends lost 3 bases and 4 bases respectively, with 7 bases between them. The CDR3 has 13 residues. CDR1 is KGHDR and CDR2 is SFDVKD in the germline V gene. DNA for the CDR3: TGTGCCACCAGTGATCCCCCCGCAGATACGCAGTATTTT. This gives the protein CATSDPPADTQYF.